Shown below are 28 T cell receptor beta chains from a single sample sequenced in a study of blood T cell repertoires in COVID-19. Assay: immunoSEQ multiplex PCR; the TCRdb copy retains only in-frame clones and omits some. The sample lists about 220,000 clones; 82% were seen once. The sequencing input was peripheral blood. The receptors were gathered from a woman older than 75 with COVID-19, enrolled during active disease.

The chain couples TRBV27 to TRBJ2-2; 8 bases line up with TRBD2. After removal of 5 bases from V and 5 bases from J, the junction contained 16 bases not matched to a gene. Germline values: CDR1 MNHEY, CDR2 SMNVEV (reference sequence). The CDR3 is made up of 18 amino acids. The CDR3, as DNA: TGTGCCAGCAGTCGTATCACAATAGCGGGACCTTCGACCGGGGAGCTGTTTTTT. Its translation: CASSRITIAGPSTGELFF.

This sequence joins TRBV3-1 (or the pseudogene TRBV3-2) and TRBJ1-6; D not resolved. V lost 3 bases to trimming and J lost 7 bases, with 7 bases between them. This CDR3 region has 13 residues. Germline CDR1 LGHDT, CDR2 YNNKEL (reference sequence). The CDR3 DNA follows: TGTGCCAGCAGCCACCAAGAGAATTCACCCCTCCACTTT. As protein: CASSHQENSPLHF.

This chain connects TRBV7-3 to TRBJ2-1; D gene uncertain. CDR1 is SGHTA, CDR2 FQGTGA, per germline. V lost 0 bases and J lost 0, with 15 bases in between. The CDR3 contains 18 residues. The CDR3 coding sequence is TGTGCCAGCAGCTTAACTGGGTTTACCTCTAGCTCCTACAATGAGCAGTTCTTC. Residues: CASSLTGFTSSSYNEQFF.

The chain combines TRBV21-1 with TRBJ2-4; the table's TRBD2 call for D was not verified on the DNA. TRBV21-1 is a documented pseudogene. This CDR3 spans 15 amino acids. The chain's CDR3 is CASRALKRAKNIQYF. The CDR3 DNA reads as TGTGCCAGCAGAGCCTTGAAGAGGGCCAAAAACATTCAGTACTTC.

This clone occurred a few times. The chain has TRBV4-3 and TRBJ2-1; D is ambiguous. The CDR3 is 17 residues long. Germline CDR1 reads LGHNA; CDR2 reads YSLEER. V shed 0 bases and J shed 0 bases, with 12 bases lying between them. The CDR3 nucleotides are TGCGCCAGCAGCCAAGATCACGACACGAGCTCCTACAATGAGCAGTTCTTC. Residues: CASSQDHDTSSYNEQFF.

This chain joins TRBV3-1 (or the pseudogene TRBV3-2) and TRBJ1-4; D is undetermined. The CDR3 contains 16 residues. The germline CDR1 and CDR2 sequences are LGHDT and YNNKEL (reference sequence). The V gene lost 0 bases and the J gene lost 0 bases, with 8 bases spanning the gap. CDR3 residues: CASSQDWRSTNEKLFF. As DNA, the CDR3 is TGTGCCAGCAGCCAAGATTGGCGGTCAACTAATGAAAAACTGTTTTTT.

The CDR3 nucleotides are TGTGCCAGCAGTTTTCACACAGGGGGCGGAGGAAACACCATATATTTT. Translating it yields CASSFHTGGGGNTIYF. The chain has TRBV28 and TRBJ1-3; 9 bases match TRBD1. This CDR3 comprises 16 residues. V was pared by 3 bases and J by 4 bases, with 7 bases of the junction left unmatched. CDR1 MDHEN and CDR2 SYDVKM come from the germline V gene.

This chain joins TRBV5-1 and TRBJ2-7; 14 nucleotides match TRBD2. Germline V gives CDR1 SGHRS, CDR2 YFSETQ. This CDR3 contains 14 residues. The junction had 2 bases not matched to a gene; V was cut back by 4 bases and J by 5 bases. The CDR3 coding sequence is TGCGCCAGCAGCCCGGGACTAGCGGGAGACGAGCAGTACTTC. Translation gives CASSPGLAGDEQYF.

The genes are TRBV7-3 and TRBJ2-2; possible D gene TRBD2, 5 bases. V lost 4 bases and J lost 5, with 5 bases in between. This CDR3 is built from 12 residues. CDR1 is SGHTA, CDR2 FQGTGA, per germline. This CDR3 is CASSSGTGELFF. For the CDR3, the DNA is TGTGCCAGCAGCTCGGGGACCGGGGAGCTGTTTTTT. Using reference TRBV7-3 and TRBJ2-2 for the parts outside the CDR3, the full variable domain is GAGVSQTPSNKVTEKGKYVELRCDPISGHTALYWYRQSLGQGPEFLIYFQGTGAADDSGLPNDRFFAVRPEGSVSTLKIQRTERGDSAVYLCASSSGTGELFFGEGSRLTVL.

The V call is TRBV7-8, the J call TRBJ1-1; TRBD1 might be the D (6 bases). In germline, CDR1 is SGHVS, CDR2 FQNEAQ. V gave up 4 bases and J gave up 1 base, with 7 bases separating them. The CDR3 is made up of 13 amino acids. The DNA for the CDR3 is TGTGCCAGCAGCTGGGACAAGAACACTGAAGCTTTCTTT. It specifies CASSWDKNTEAFF.

The V gene is TRBV6-1, the J gene TRBJ1-3; D remains unclear. V dropped 5 bases and J dropped 0 bases, with 11 bases sitting between them. This CDR3 has 15 amino acids. Per the germline V gene, CDR1 is MNHNS and CDR2 is SASEGT. CDR3 sequence (DNA): TGTGCCAGCAGTCCCTTCATCAGCTCTGGAAACACCATATATTTT. Amino acids: CASSPFISSGNTIYF.

The chain links TRBV7-3 to TRBJ2-6; 13 bases align to TRBD2. The CDR3 is made up of 17 amino acids. The germline V gene encodes CDR1 SGHTA and CDR2 FQGTGA. V shed 6 bases and J 0 bases; nucleotides not matched to a gene: 2. The CDR3 region is CASRLAGGPSGANVLTF. CDR3 nucleotide sequence: TGTGCCAGCAGACTAGCGGGAGGGCCCTCTGGGGCCAACGTCCTGACTTTC.

The chain couples TRBV18 to TRBJ1-1; 7 bases agree with TRBD1. Germline V gene data show CDR1 as KGHSH and CDR2 as LQKENI. The CDR3 has 15 residues. Losses at the gene ends were 2 bases for V and 1 base for J; bases not matched to a gene: 4. The CDR3: CASSPRGQWNTEAFF. CDR3 nucleotide sequence: TGTGCCAGCTCACCAAGGGGACAGTGGAACACTGAAGCTTTCTTT.

The chain couples TRBV6-6 to TRBJ1-5; weak D call: TRBD1 (6 bases). The V and J ends lost 8 bases and 5 bases respectively, with 19 bases between them. Germline CDR1 MNHNY, CDR2 SVGAGI (reference sequence). CDR3 length equals 15 residues. As DNA, the CDR3 is TGTGCCAGCGCCGAAGGGGGGGTCGGCGATCAGCCCCAGCATTTT. Its protein product is CASAEGGVGDQPQHF.

The V and J genes are TRBV6-2 or TRBV6-3 and TRBJ2-7; weak D call: TRBD1 (5 bases). This CDR3 region has 17 residues. Germline V gene lookup returns CDR1 MNHEY and CDR2 SVGEGT. V shed 0 bases and J shed 2 bases, with 17 bases lying between them. CDR3 loop: CASSYSGARLDTYEQYF. For the CDR3, the DNA is TGTGCCAGCAGTTACTCAGGGGCGAGGCTAGATACCTACGAGCAGTACTTC.

In regard to this clone: The sample holds other DNA sequences that translate to the same CDR3. The rearrangement links TRBV18 to TRBJ2-5; 8 nucleotides align to TRBD2. Per germline, CDR1 KGHSH and CDR2 LQKENI. This CDR3 region has 13 residues. J lost 3 bases, V lost 5 bases, and 2 bases had no gene match. In DNA form, the CDR3 reads TGTGCCAGCTCAAGGGGACTAGAAGAGACCCAGTACTTC. Its protein is CASSRGLEETQYF.

This chain joins TRBV5-4 and TRBJ2-1, with TRBD2 identical over 10 bases. Trimming at V came to 3 bases and at J to 0 bases, leaving 3 bases not matched to a gene. Germline CDR1 is SGHNT and CDR2 is YYREEE (reference sequence). This CDR3 is built from 16 residues. This CDR3 reads CASSSAGGSSYNEQFF. CDR3 nucleotide sequence: TGTGCCAGCAGCTCAGCGGGAGGGAGCTCCTACAATGAGCAGTTCTTC.

V and J are TRBV3-1 (or the pseudogene TRBV3-2) and TRBJ1-1; D call uncertain. The germline gives CDR1 LGHDT, CDR2 YNNKEL (reference sequence). The ends were cut back, 4 bases at V and 1 base at J, with 7 bases in the middle. The CDR3 covers 13 residues. In nucleotides, the CDR3 is TGTGCCAGCAGCCTGTCGAGGAACACTGAAGCTTTCTTT. As protein: CASSLSRNTEAFF.

Written as DNA, the CDR3 is TGCGCCACCTCCGGGGGTAGGGAGGATACGCAGTATTTT. It translates to CATSGGREDTQYF. The J gene is TRBJ2-3, the V gene TRBV5-1; D perhaps matches TRBD2 (6 bases). The V gene's germline CDR1 is SGHRS and CDR2 YFSETQ. Trimming cost V 9 bases and J 6 bases, with 17 bases left between them. The CDR3 extends over 13 amino acids. The complete variable domain, with remaining parts taken from reference TRBV5-1 and TRBJ2-3, reads KAGVTQTPRYLIKTRGQQVTLSCSPISGHRSVSWYQQTPGQGLQFLFEYFSETQRNKGNFPGRFSGRQFSNSRSEMNVSTLELGDSALYLCATSGGREDTQYFGPGTRLTVL.

This chain joins TRBV18 and TRBJ2-1; D ambiguous. Germline V gene lookup returns CDR1 KGHSH and CDR2 LQKENI. Trimming took off 1 base at V and 0 bases at J, with 10 bases between the two ends. CDR3 length: 16 amino acids. CDR3 in amino acids: CASSPRTLSSYNEQFF. The DNA for the CDR3 is TGTGCCAGCTCACCACGTACCTTGAGCTCCTACAATGAGCAGTTCTTC. The full variable domain, rest sourced from reference TRBV18 and TRBJ2-1, is NAGVMQNPRHLVRRRGQEARLRCSPMKGHSHVYWYRQLPEEGLKFMVYLQKENIIDESGMPKERFSAEFPKEGPSILRIQQVVRGDSAAYFCASSPRTLSSYNEQFFGPGTRLTVL.

Only a few counts were recorded for this clone. The rearrangement joins TRBV10-1 to TRBJ2-2, with D maybe TRBD1 (5 bases). V lost 2 bases and J lost 6, with 7 bases in between. The CDR3 runs 13 residues. Germline assignment: CDR1 WNHNN and CDR2 SYGVQD (reference sequence). CDR3 DNA: TGCGCCAGCAGTGAGGGGGCCCCCGGGGAGCTGTTTTTT. Protein sequence: CASSEGAPGELFF.

The rearrangement links TRBV5-1 to TRBJ1-5; 7 bases align to TRBD1. V lost 4 bases to trimming and J lost 7 bases; unmatched junction nucleotides: 11. The CDR3 runs to 15 residues. Germline values: CDR1 SGHRS, CDR2 YFSETQ. CDR3 nucleotide sequence: TGCGCCAGCAGCCTAGAAACAGGGGCTGGACAGCCCCAGCATTTT. It translates to CASSLETGAGQPQHF.

The chain combines TRBV12-5 with TRBJ2-1, with TRBD2 matching 9 bases. The germline CDR1 and CDR2 sequences are LGHNT and FRNRAP. The CDR3 sequence is 17 residues long. Germline trimming cut 1 base from V and 4 bases from J; bases unmatched to any gene: 8. CDR3 loop: CASGLALGTSRYNEQFF. In nucleotides, the CDR3 is TGTGCTAGTGGTTTGGCCCTTGGGACTAGCAGGTACAATGAGCAGTTCTTC.

CDR3 amino acids: CASSQSGTGSLRPQHF. Here the CDR3 DNA reads TGTGCCAGCAGCCAGTCTGGGACAGGGTCTCTACGGCCCCAGCATTTT. The genes are TRBV7-9 and TRBJ1-5; 9 bases agree with TRBD1. Germline V gives CDR1 SEHNR, CDR2 FQNEAQ (reference sequence). This CDR3 has 16 amino acids. The trim removed 5 bases at V and 9 bases at J, leaving 14 bases unmatched.

This clone showed up just a few times. The chain joins TRBV25-1 to TRBJ2-1, with 8 bases aligning to TRBD1. There are 13 residues in the CDR3. Trimming removed 10 bases from V and 12 bases from J; junction bases left unmatched: 14. Germline values: CDR1 MGHDK, CDR2 SYGVNS. In DNA form, the CDR3 reads TGTGCCACCGTTGGACAGGGTCCTCCTCGGCAGTTCTTC. Its translation: CATVGQGPPRQFF.

This chain links TRBV14 with TRBJ1-4, with TRBD1 as a possible D gene (5 bases). The CDR3 has 15 residues. CDR1 is SGHDN, CDR2 FVKESK, per germline. V was cut by 4 bases and J by 4 bases, with 13 bases left in between. The CDR3 reads CASSPGETLNEKLFF. CDR3 in DNA: TGTGCCAGCAGCCCGGGGGAGACCCTTAATGAAAAACTGTTTTTT.

The chain carries TRBV5-1 and TRBJ1-1; D unresolved. This CDR3 region has 12 residues. Germline V gene data show CDR1 as SGHRS and CDR2 as YFSETQ. V was pared by 5 bases and J by 3 bases, with 8 bases between. The CDR3 is CASSLGDTEAFF. The CDR3 nucleotides read TGCGCCAGCAGTCTCGGGGACACTGAAGCTTTCTTT.

The chain couples TRBV25-1 to TRBJ2-6; D unresolved. The germline V gene has CDR1 MGHDK and CDR2 SYGVNS. CDR3 length equals 14 residues. The germline V and J ends were trimmed by 7 bases and 2 bases, with 9 bases remaining between them. The CDR3: CASTPTAGANVLTF. CDR3 DNA: TGTGCCAGCACCCCCACGGCTGGGGCCAACGTCCTGACTTTC.